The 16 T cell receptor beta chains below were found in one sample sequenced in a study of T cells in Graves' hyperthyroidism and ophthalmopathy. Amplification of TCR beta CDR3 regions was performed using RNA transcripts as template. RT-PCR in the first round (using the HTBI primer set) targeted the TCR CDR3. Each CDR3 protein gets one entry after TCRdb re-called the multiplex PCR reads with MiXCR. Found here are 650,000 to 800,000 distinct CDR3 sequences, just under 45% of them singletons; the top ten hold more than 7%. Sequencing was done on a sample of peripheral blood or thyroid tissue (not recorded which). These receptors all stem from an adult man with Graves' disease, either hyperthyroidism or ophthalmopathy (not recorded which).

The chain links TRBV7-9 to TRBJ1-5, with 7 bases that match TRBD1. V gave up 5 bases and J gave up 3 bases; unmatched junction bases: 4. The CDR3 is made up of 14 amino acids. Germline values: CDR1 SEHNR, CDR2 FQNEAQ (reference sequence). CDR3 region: CASSTGQVNQPQHF. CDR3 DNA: TGTGCCAGCAGCACCGGACAGGTCAATCAGCCCCAGCATTTT.

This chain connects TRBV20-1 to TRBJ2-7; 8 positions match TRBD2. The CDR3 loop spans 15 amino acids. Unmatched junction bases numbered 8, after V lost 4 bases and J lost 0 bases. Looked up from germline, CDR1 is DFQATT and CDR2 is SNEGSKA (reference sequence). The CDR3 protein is CSAIGLAGYSYEQYF. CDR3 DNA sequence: TGCAGTGCTATCGGACTAGCAGGTTACTCCTACGAGCAGTACTTC.

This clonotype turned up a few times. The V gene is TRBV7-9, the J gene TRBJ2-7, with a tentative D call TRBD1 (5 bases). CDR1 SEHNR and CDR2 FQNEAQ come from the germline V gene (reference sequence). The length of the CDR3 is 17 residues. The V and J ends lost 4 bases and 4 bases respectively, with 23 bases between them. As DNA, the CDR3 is TGTGCCAGCAGCTCGGGTGGTTATAAGGGGCTTAGGTACGAGCAGTACTTC. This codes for CASSSGGYKGLRYEQYF.

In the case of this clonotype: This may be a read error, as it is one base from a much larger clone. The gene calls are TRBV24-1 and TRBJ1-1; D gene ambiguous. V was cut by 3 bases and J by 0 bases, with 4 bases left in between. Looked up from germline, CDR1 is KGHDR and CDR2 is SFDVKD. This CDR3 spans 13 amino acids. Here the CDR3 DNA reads TGTGCCACCAGTGATCACATGAACACTGAAGCTTTCTTT. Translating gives CATSDHMNTEAFF.

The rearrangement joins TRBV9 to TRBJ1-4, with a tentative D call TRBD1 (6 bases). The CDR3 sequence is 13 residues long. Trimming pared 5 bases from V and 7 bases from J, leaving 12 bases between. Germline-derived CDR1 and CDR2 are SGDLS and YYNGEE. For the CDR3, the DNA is TGTGCCAGCAGGCAGGGGACGACTGAAAAACTGTTTTTT. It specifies CASRQGTTEKLFF.

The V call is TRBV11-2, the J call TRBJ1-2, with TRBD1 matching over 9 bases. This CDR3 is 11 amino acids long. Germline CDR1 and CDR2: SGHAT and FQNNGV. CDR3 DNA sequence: TGTGCTACACAGGGGGCGAGAGGCTACACCTTC. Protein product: CATQGARGYTF. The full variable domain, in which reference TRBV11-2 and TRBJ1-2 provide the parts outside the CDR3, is EAGVAQSPRYKIIEKRQSVAFWCNPISGHATLYWYQQILGQGPKLLIQFQNNGVVDDSQLPKDRFSAERLKGVDSTLKIQPAKLEDSAVYLCATQGARGYTFGSGTRLTVV.

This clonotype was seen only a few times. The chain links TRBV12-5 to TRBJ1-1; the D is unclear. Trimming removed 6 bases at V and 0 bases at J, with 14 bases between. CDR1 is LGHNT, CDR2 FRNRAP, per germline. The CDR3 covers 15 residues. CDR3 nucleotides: TGTGCTAGTGGCAAACCAAAGACCATGAACACTGAAGCTTTCTTT. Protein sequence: CASGKPKTMNTEAFF. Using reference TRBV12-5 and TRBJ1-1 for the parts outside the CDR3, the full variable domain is DARVTQTPRHKVTEMGQEVTMRCQPILGHNTVFWYRQTMMQGLELLAYFRNRAPLDDSGMPKDRFSAEMPDATLATLKIQPSEPRDSAVYFCASGKPKTMNTEAFFGQGTRLTVV.

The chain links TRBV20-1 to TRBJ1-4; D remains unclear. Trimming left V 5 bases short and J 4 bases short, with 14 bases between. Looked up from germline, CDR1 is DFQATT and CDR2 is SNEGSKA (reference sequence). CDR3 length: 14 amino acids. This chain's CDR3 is CSAGPGSINEKLFF. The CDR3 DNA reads TGCAGTGCTGGCCCCGGGAGTATTAATGAAAAACTGTTTTTT.

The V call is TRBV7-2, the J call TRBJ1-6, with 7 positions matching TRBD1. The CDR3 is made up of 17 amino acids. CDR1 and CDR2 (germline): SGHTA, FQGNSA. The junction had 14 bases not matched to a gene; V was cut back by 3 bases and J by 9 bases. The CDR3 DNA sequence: TGTGCCAGCAGCTTGACCCCTACAGGGGTTGGTACTTCACCCCTCCACTTT. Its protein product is CASSLTPTGVGTSPLHF.

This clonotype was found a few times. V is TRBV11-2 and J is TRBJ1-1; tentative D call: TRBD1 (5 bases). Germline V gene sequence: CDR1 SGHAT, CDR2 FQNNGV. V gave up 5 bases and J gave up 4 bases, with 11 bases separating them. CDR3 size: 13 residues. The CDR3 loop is CASSIGHATEAFF. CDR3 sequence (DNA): TGTGCCAGCAGCATAGGACACGCCACTGAAGCTTTCTTT. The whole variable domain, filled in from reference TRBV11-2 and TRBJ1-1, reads EAGVAQSPRYKIIEKRQSVAFWCNPISGHATLYWYQQILGQGPKLLIQFQNNGVVDDSQLPKDRFSAERLKGVDSTLKIQPAKLEDSAVYLCASSIGHATEAFFGQGTRLTVV.

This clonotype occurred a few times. The CDR3 sequence is CASSRGLINSPLHF. The CDR3 DNA reads as TGTGCCAGCAGTCGGGGACTGATTAATTCACCCCTCCACTTT. The V and J genes are TRBV12-3 or TRBV12-4 and TRBJ1-6; D might be TRBD1 (5 bases). Trimming removed 5 bases at V and 6 bases at J, with 11 bases between. The CDR3 is 14 amino acids.

The DNA for the CDR3 is TGCAGTGTCCTACAGGGGGCCCTTGGCAATCAGCCCCAGCATTTT. It codes for CSVLQGALGNQPQHF. The chain carries TRBV20-1 and TRBJ1-5; 9 bases match TRBD1. Looked up from germline, CDR1 is DFQATT and CDR2 is SNEGSKA (reference sequence). CDR3 length: 15 residues. After removal of 7 bases from V and 2 bases from J, the junction contained 9 bases not matched to a gene.

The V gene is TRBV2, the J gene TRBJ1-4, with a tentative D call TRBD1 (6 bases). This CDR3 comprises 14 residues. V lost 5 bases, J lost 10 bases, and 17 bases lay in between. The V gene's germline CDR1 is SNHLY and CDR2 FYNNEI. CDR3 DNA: TGTGCCAGCAGTCAGGGGAGGGACGTGGGAAAACTGTTTTTT. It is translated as CASSQGRDVGKLFF.

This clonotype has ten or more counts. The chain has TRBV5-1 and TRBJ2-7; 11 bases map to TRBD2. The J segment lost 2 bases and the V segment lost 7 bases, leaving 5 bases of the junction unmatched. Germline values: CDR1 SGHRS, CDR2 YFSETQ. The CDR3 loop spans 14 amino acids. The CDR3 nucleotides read TGCGCCAGCGGGGGGACTAGCGGCACCTACGAGCAGTACTTC. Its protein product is CASGGTSGTYEQYF.

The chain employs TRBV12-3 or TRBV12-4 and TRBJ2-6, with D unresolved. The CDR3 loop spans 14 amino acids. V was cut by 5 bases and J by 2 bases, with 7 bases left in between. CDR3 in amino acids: CASSHTAGANVLTF. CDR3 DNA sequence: TGTGCCAGCAGTCACACTGCTGGGGCCAACGTCCTGACTTTC.

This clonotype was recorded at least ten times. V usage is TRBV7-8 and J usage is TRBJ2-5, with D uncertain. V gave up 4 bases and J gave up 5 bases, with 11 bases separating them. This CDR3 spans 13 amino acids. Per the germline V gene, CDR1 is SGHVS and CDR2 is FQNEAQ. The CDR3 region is CASSSEIAETQYF. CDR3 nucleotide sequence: TGTGCCAGCAGCTCCGAAATCGCGGAGACCCAGTACTTC.